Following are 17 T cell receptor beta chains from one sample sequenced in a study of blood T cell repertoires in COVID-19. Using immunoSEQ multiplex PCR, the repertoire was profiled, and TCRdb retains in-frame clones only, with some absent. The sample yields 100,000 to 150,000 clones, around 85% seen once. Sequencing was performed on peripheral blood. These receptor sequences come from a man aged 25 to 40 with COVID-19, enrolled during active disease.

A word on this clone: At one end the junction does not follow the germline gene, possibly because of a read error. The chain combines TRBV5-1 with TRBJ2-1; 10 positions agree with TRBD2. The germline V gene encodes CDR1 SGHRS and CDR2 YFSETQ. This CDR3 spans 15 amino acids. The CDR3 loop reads CASSTLAGAYNAQFF. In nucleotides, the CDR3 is TGCGCCAGCAGCACTCTAGCGGGGGCGTACAATGCGCAGTTCTTC.

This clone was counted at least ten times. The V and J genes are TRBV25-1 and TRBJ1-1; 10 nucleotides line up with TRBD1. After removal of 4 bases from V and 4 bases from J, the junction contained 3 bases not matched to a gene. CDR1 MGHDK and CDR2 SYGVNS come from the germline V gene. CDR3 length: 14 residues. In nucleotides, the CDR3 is TGTGCCAGCAGTGGGACAGGGGGGAGCACTGAAGCTTTCTTT. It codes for CASSGTGGSTEAFF. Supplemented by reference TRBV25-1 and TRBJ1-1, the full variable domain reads EADIYQTPRYLVIGTGKKITLECSQTMGHDKMYWYQQDPGMELHLIHYSYGVNSTEKGDLSSESTVSRIRTEHFPLTLESARPSHTSQYLCASSGTGGSTEAFFGQGTRLTVV.

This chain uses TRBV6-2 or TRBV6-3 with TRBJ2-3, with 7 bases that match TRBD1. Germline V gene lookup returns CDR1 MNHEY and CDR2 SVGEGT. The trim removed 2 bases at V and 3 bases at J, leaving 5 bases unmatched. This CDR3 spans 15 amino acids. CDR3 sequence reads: CASSYDRAATDTQYF. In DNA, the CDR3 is TGTGCCAGCAGTTACGACAGGGCGGCTACAGATACGCAGTATTTT.

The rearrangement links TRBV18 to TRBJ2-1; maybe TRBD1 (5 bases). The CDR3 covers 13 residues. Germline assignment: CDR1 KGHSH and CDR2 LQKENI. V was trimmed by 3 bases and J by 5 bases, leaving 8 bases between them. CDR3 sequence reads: CASSPPGNNEQFF. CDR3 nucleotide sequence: TGTGCCAGCTCACCCCCAGGGAACAATGAGCAGTTCTTC. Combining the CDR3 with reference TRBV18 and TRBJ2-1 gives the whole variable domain NAGVMQNPRHLVRRRGQEARLRCSPMKGHSHVYWYRQLPEEGLKFMVYLQKENIIDESGMPKERFSAEFPKEGPSILRIQQVVRGDSAAYFCASSPPGNNEQFFGPGTRLTVL.

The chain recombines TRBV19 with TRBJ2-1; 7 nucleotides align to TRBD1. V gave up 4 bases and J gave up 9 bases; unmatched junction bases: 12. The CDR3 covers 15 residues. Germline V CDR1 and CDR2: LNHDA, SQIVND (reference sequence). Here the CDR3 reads CASSRARGPVGEQFF. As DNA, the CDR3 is TGTGCCAGTAGTAGAGCTAGGGGGCCCGTTGGTGAGCAGTTCTTC.

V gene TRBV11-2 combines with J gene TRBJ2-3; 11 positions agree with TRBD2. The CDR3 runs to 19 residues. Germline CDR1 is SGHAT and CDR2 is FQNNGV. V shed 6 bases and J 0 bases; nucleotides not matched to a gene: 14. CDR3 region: CASSLFPGLAEVSTDTQYF. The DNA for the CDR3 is TGTGCCAGCAGTTTATTCCCGGGACTAGCGGAGGTTAGCACAGATACGCAGTATTTT.

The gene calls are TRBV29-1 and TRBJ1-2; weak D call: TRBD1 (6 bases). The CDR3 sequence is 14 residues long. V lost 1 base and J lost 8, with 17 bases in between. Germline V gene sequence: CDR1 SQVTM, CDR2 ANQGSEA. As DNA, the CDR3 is TGCAGCGTTGAAGCTGCTCAGGGGACGGTGGGCTACACCTTC. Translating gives CSVEAAQGTVGYTF.

The CDR3 spells CASSLWGQGVYGYTF. The CDR3 DNA sequence: TGTGCCAGCAGCTTGTGGGGACAGGGGGTCTATGGCTACACCTTC. V is TRBV5-6 and J is TRBJ1-2; TRBD1 matches at 11 bases. Germline V gene data show CDR1 as SGHDT and CDR2 as YYEEEE. J was trimmed by 4 bases and V by 1 base; bases with no gene match: 3. CDR3 length equals 15 residues.

The CDR3 region is CASSQDPPTTLAKNIQYF. In DNA form, the CDR3 reads TGTGCCAGCAGCCAAGATCCGCCGACTACCTTAGCCAAAAACATTCAGTACTTC. The chain joins TRBV4-2 to TRBJ2-4; D may be TRBD2 (5 bases). V lost 0 bases and J 0 bases, leaving 15 bases between the germline ends. Germline V gene sequence: CDR1 LGHNA, CDR2 YNFKEQ. This CDR3 is 18 amino acids long.

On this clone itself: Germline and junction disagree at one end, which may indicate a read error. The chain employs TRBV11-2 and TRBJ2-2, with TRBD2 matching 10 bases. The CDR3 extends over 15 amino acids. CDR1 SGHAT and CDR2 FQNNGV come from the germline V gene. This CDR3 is CASSLAGGATGELFF. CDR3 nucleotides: TGTGCCAGCAGTTTAGCGGGGGGAGCCACCGGGGAGCTGTTTTTT.

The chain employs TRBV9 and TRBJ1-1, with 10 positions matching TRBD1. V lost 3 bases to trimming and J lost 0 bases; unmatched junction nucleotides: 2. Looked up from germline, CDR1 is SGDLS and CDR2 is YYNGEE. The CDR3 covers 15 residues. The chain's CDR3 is CASSAGQGVNTEAFF. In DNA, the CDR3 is TGTGCCAGCAGCGCAGGACAGGGGGTGAACACTGAAGCTTTCTTT.

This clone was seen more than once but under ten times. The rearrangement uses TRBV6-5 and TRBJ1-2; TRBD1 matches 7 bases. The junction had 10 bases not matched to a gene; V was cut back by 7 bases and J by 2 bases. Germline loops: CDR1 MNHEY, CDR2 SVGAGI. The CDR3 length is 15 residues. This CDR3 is CASKRGDSGNYGYTF. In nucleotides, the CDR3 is TGTGCCAGCAAGCGAGGGGACAGCGGAAACTATGGCTACACCTTC.

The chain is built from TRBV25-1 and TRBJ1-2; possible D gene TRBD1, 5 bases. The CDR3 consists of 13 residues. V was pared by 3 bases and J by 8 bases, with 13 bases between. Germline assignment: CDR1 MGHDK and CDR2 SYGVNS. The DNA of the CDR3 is TGTGCCAGCAGTGAGACGTCAGGGATAGGCTACACCTTC. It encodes CASSETSGIGYTF.

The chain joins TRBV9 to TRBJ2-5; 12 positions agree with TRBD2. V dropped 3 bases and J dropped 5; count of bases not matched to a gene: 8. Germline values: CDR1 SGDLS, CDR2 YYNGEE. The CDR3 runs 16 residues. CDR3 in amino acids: CASSATSGRKGETQYF. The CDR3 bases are TGTGCCAGCAGCGCTACTAGCGGGAGGAAGGGGGAGACCCAGTACTTC.

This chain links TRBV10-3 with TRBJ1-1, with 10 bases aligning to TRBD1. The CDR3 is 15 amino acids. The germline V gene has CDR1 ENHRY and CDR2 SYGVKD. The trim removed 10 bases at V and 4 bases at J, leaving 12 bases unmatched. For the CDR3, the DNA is TGTGCCACACGGGGGGGACAGGGGAGTACCACTGAAGCTTTCTTT. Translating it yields CATRGGQGSTTEAFF.

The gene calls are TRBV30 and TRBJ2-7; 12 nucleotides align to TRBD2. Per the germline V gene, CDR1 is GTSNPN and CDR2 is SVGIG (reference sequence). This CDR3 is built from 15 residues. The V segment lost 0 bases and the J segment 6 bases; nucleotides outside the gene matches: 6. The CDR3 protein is CAWSVSSGRAAEQYF. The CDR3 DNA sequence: TGTGCCTGGAGTGTATCTAGCGGGAGGGCCGCCGAGCAGTACTTC.

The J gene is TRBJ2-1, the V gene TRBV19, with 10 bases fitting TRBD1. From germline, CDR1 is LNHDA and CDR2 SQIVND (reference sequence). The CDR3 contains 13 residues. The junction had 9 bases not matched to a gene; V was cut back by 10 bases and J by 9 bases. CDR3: CAILDRGVGEQFF. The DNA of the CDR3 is TGTGCCATCTTGGACAGGGGGGTTGGTGAGCAGTTCTTC.